A selection of T cell receptor beta chains follows, all from one sample in a study of T-cell memory formation after mild COVID-19. TCRdb used MiXCR to reprocess the 5' RACE reads, holding one entry per CDR3 protein. The table has roughly 110,000 distinct CDR3 sequences, over 13% seen once. The sample was PBMCs or a T cell subset sorted from them (not recorded which). All receptors come from a man aged 18 to 29 who had mild COVID-19 (a few samples of this study predate the infection). Cell type and time point are not known. Each CDR3 is given with its conserved first and last residue.

TRBJ1-4 | TRBV29-1 | CSVEFVEKLFF
TRBJ2-7 | TRBV7-6 | CASQGAYEQYF
TRBJ2-1 | TRBV19 | CASSVTSGEYNEQFF
TRBJ2-2 | TRBV12-3/TRBV12-4 | CASTHLRNITPGELFF
TRBJ1-2 | TRBV5-1 | CASSLERALGYGYTF
TRBJ1-1 | TRBV29-1 | CSVEGVGVSYTEAFF
TRBJ2-7 | TRBV7-3 | CASSPLLAGLDEQYF
TRBJ2-2 | TRBV7-9 | CASSSLRRGSGELFF
TRBJ2-3 | TRBV4-2 | CASSQEARVTDTQYF
TRBJ1-2 | TRBV12-3/TRBV12-4 | CAISGTPDGYTF
TRBJ2-5 | TRBV21-1 | CASSKKQGQKLLETQYF
TRBJ2-1 | TRBV10-2 | CASSTGVMFF
TRBJ2-5 | TRBV29-1 | CSAQSGPRTQYF
TRBJ2-1 | TRBV10-3 | CAISESVLKNEQFF
TRBJ2-1 | TRBV9 | CASSVASGGRNEQFF
TRBJ2-1 | TRBV29-1 | CSADREYNEQFF
TRBJ2-1 | TRBV6-5 | CASSLLAGGINEQFF
TRBJ2-7 | TRBV7-9 | CASSPRGSGYEQYF
TRBJ1-1 | TRBV6-4 | CASSRTGGLRAEAFF
TRBJ1-5 | TRBV15 | CATSRRTGGDQPQHF
TRBJ2-7 | TRBV3-2 | CASREHGTAYGQYF
TRBJ2-1 | TRBV7-9 | CASSLGSQGNEQFF
TRBJ2-5 | TRBV6-5 | CASSTWGAVKETQYF
TRBJ2-7 | TRBV29-1 | CSVESGTGTHEQYF
TRBJ2-1 | TRBV5-5 | CASSFHTGWNEQFF
TRBJ2-5 | TRBV3-1 | CASSPSGGTQETQYF
TRBJ1-1 | TRBV4-2 | CASSRTGSSSEAFF
TRBJ2-2 | TRBV9 | CASSVALNTGELFF
TRBJ2-5 | TRBV12-3/TRBV12-4 | CASSPVGLAQETQYF
TRBJ2-1 | TRBV20-1 | CSARVVAEQFF
TRBJ2-5 | TRBV5-1 | CASSFAQETQYF
TRBJ1-2 | TRBV27 | CASKLTGGYGYTF
TRBJ2-1 | TRBV12-3/TRBV12-4 | CASSLAQGSSYNEQFF
TRBJ2-7 | TRBV18 | CASSPRTVTLYEQYF
TRBJ1-2 | TRBV4-2 | CASSQENGIYGYTF
TRBJ2-1 | TRBV11-2 | CASRGGEGGEQFF
TRBJ1-3 | TRBV7-9 | CASSPGGNTIYF
TRBJ2-7 | TRBV3-1 | CASSQGTGLYEQYF
TRBJ1-1 | TRBV4-1 | CASSQGAPNTEAFF
TRBJ1-5 | TRBV19 | CASSWEGYSNQPQHF
TRBJ2-7 | TRBV6-6 | CASSYFLLAGAESYEQYF
TRBJ1-6 | TRBV12-5 | CASGLAYSNSPLHF
TRBJ1-6 | TRBV29-1 | CSAKSDNNSPLHF